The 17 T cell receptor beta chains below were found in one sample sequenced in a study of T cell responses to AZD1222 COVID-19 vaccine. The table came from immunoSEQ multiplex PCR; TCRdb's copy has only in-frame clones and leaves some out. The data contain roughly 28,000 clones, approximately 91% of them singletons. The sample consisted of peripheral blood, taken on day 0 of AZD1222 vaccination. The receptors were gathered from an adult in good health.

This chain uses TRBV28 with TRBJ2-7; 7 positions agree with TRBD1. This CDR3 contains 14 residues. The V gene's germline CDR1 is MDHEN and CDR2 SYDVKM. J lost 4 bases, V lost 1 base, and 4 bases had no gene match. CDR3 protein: CASSLFTGVYEQYF. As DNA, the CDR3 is TGTGCCAGCAGTTTATTTACAGGGGTGTACGAGCAGTACTTC.

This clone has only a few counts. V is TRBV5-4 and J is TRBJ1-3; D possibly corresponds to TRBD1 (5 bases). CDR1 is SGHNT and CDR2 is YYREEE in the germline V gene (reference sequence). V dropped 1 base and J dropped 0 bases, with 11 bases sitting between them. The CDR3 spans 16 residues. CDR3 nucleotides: TGTGCCAGCAGCTTGCCGGCGGGGGACTCTGGAAACACCATATATTTT. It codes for CASSLPAGDSGNTIYF.

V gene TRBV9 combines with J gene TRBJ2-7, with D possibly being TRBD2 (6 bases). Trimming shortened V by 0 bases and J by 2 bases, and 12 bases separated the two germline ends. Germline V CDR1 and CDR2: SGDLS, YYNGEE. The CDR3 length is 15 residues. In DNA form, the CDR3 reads TGTGCCAGCAGCGTAGAGTTAGCGGCCCCCTACGAGCAGTACTTC. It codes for CASSVELAAPYEQYF.

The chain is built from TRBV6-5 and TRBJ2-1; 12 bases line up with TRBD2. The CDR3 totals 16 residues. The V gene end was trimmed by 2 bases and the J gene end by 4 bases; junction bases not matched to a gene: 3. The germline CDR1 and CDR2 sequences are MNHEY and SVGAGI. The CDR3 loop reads CASSYAGTSGYNEQFF. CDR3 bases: TGTGCCAGCAGTTACGCTGGGACTAGCGGGTACAATGAGCAGTTCTTC.

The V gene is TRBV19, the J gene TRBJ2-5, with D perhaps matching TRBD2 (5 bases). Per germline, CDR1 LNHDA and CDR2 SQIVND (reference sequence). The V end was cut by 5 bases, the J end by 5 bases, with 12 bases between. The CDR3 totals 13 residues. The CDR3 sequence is CASSPSSGETQYF. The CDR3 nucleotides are TGTGCCAGTAGTCCCTCCTCGGGGGAGACCCAGTACTTC.

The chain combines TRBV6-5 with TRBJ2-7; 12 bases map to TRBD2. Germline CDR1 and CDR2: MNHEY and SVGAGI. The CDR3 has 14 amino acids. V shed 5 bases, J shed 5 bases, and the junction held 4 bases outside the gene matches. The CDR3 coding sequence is TGTGCCAGCAGTAGACTAGCGGGAGATAACGAGCAGTACTTC. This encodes CASSRLAGDNEQYF.

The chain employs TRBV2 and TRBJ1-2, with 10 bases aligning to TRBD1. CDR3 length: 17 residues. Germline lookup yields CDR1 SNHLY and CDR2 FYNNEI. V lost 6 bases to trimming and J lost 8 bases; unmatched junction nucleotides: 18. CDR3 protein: CASRVDRGISGSSGYTF. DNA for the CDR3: TGTGCCAGCAGGGTGGACAGGGGGATATCCGGGAGTTCGGGCTACACCTTC. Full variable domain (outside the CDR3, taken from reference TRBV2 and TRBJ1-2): EPEVTQTPSHQVTQMGQEVILRCVPISNHLYFYWYRQILGQKVEFLVSFYNNEISEKSEIFDDQFSVERPDGSNFTLKIRSTKLEDSAMYFCASRVDRGISGSSGYTFGSGTRLTVV.

The CDR3 here is CASSLPTGNTEAFF. In nucleotides, the CDR3 is TGTGCCAGCAGTCTCCCGACAGGGAACACTGAAGCTTTCTTT. The chain is built from TRBV28 and TRBJ1-1, with D maybe TRBD1 (6 bases). The V gene's germline CDR1 is MDHEN and CDR2 SYDVKM. This CDR3 is built from 14 residues. Trimming removed 5 bases at V and 1 base at J, with 11 bases between.

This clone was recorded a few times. The CDR3 DNA reads as TGTGCCAGCAGCTTAGCAGGGGACGGAAACACCATATATTTT. It is translated as CASSLAGDGNTIYF. The V and J genes are TRBV7-9 and TRBJ1-3, with D possibly TRBD1 on 5 matching bases. Trimming shortened V by 0 bases and J by 4 bases, and 7 bases separated the two germline ends. The V gene's germline CDR1 is SEHNR and CDR2 FQNEAQ (reference sequence). The CDR3 sequence is 14 residues long.

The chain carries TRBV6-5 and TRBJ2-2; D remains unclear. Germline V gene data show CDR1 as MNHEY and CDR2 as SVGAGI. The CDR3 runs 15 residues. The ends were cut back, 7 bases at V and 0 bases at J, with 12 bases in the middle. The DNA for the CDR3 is TGTGCCAGCAAAATTTACAACGCGAACACCGGGGAGCTGTTTTTT. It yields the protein CASKIYNANTGELFF.

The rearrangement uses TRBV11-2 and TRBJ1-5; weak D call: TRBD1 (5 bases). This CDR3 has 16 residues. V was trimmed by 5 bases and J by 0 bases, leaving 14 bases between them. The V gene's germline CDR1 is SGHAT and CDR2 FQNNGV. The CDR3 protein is CASSPRTGLSNQPQHF. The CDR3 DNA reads TGTGCCAGCAGCCCGAGAACAGGACTTAGCAATCAGCCCCAGCATTTT.

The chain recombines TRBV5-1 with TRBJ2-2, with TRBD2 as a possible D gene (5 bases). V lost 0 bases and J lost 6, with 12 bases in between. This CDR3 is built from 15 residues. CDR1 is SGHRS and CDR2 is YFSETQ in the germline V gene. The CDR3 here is CASSLAPLGAGELFF. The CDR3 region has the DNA TGCGCCAGCAGCTTGGCCCCCCTCGGGGCCGGGGAGCTGTTTTTT.

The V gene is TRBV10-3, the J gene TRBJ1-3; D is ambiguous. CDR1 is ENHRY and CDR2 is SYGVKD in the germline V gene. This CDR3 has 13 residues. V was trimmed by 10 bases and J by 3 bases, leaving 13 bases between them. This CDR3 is CANWGGNGNTIYF. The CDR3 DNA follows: TGTGCCAACTGGGGTGGAAATGGAAACACCATATATTTT.

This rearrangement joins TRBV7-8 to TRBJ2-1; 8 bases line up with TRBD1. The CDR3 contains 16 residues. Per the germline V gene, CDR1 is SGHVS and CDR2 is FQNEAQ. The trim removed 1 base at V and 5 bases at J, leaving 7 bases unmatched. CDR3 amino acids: CASSLVRDRPNNEQFF. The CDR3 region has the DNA TGTGCCAGCAGCTTAGTCCGGGACAGGCCTAACAATGAGCAGTTCTTC.

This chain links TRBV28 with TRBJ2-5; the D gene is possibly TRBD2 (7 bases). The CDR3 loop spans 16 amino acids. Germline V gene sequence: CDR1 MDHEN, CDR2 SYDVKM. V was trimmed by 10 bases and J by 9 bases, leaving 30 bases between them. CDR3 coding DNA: TGTGCCACCAGGAGAGGTCGCGGGGGCATCGTGATGCCCCAGTACTTC. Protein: CATRRGRGGIVMPQYF.

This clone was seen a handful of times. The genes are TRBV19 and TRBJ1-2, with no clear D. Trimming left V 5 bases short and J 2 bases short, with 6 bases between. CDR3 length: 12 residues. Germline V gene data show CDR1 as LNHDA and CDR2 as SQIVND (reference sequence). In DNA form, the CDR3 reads TGTGCCAGTAGTGTGGACAACTATGGCTACACCTTC. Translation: CASSVDNYGYTF.

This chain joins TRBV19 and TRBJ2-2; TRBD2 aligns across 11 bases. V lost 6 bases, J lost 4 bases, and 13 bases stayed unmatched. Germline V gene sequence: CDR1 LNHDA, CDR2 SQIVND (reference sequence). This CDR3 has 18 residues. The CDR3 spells CASSPNPSGRWGTGELFF. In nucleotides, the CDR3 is TGTGCCAGTAGCCCGAATCCTAGCGGGAGGTGGGGCACCGGGGAGCTGTTTTTT.